This T cell receptor beta chain was sequenced in a study of shared clonotypes between healthy human individuals. Study-wide context: CD4 naive and memory got three plates each, CD8 naive two, CD8 memory one.

Regarding the study as a whole: In having few donors, the study represented limited genetic and exposure-history diversity. Four donors held around 5% of naive CD4 clonotypes in common.

As for this clone: Its antigen is not known.

TCRdb's copy holds only in-frame clones and misses some; the assay was immunoSEQ multiplex PCR. The sample records some 1,100,000 clones, approximately 80% being singletons. Sequenced input: memory CD4+ T cells from PBMCs. This sample's subset: CD45RA-negative fraction. The sequence was collected from a man in his late teens or twenties in good health. Some clones in this sample may be carry-over from other donors' samples.

DNA for the CDR3: TGTGCCAGCAGCGGACCGGGACAGGGCTACGAGCAGTACTTC. Translating gives CASSGPGQGYEQYF. The V gene is TRBV5-4, the J gene TRBJ2-7, with 9 bases matching TRBD1. The germline V gene encodes CDR1 SGHNT and CDR2 YYREEE (reference sequence). The CDR3 consists of 14 residues. Trimming took 4 bases from V and 3 from J; bases not matched to a gene: 5.